What follows is one T cell receptor (beta chain) and its context. This clone showed up just a few times. What this receptor recognizes is not known. Base qualities are not recorded, but no much larger clone differs from it by a single base. This sample is part of a study of cytomegalovirus exposure and HLA in healthy donors (dated by TCRdb to 2015 to 2018). Some background on the complete study: An earlier analysis of some 600 of the donors reported about 280 Gb of sequence data and 117 million unique TCR beta sequences obtained from approximately 180 million T cells. About 280 gigabases of sequencing data and approximately 85 million unique TCR sequences were included in an early release covering roughly 600 HLA-typed donors. Of the roughly 410 genotyped donors, less than 85% were placed in the genetic ancestry cluster associated with self-reported Caucasian donors. The study aimed to test whether signatures of past pathogen exposure could be identified by cataloging public T cell receptors. The study profiled the T cell repertoires of fewer than 850 subjects by immunosequencing and related them to cytomegalovirus serostatus. A separate validation cohort of roughly 120 different subjects was used in addition to the roughly 670-subject first cohort. The study combined high-throughput TCR immunosequencing, statistical association of individual TCRs with disease status, and machine learning to predict cytomegalovirus infection status. A later analysis re-analyzed previously published TCR beta repertoires from roughly 690 donors and added high-resolution HLA genotyping to study TCR occurrence patterns. The later analysis used no new phenotypic data to find candidate immune exposures, relying instead on TCR beta sequences and their occurrence across donors. An earlier analysis of approximately 580 of the donors used high-throughput TCR beta sequencing to judge whether each TCR beta V gene segment behaved as functional or pseudogenic. Alongside the repertoire data, information on donor age, sex, ethnicity and CMV serostatus was compiled. Genome-wide SNP genotypes for about 65% of the roughly 670 donors were used in a later genetic analysis, which treated that subset as a discovery cohort. All discovery cohort repertoires had been generated on a single sequencing platform. Class I and class II HLA loci were covered by the typing at four-digit resolution. The number of donors typed differed by locus, with roughly 629-640 for A, B, C, DRB1 and DQB1, roughly 520 for DQA1, 606 for DPA1, and around 430 for DPB1. Four or five DR-DQ haplotypes were treated as single units for association and clustering because of strong linkage in the cohort. Among 398 genotyped donors of the cohort, an average of 235,054 unique TCR beta nucleotide sequences were sequenced per donor, around 20% of them non-productive. Broad study findings and their caveats: Only TCR beta chains were sequenced in this cohort, and the absence of alpha or paired-chain data limited detectable features. In an earlier analysis of approximately 590 of the donors, most TCR beta V segments were observed in productive rearrangements about 87% or about 30% of the time, broadly matching IMGT annotations. The classifier was reported to diagnose cytomegalovirus status with high specificity and sensitivity in both the original and validation cohorts. A cluster of highly shared sequence variants was judged likely to represent a technical artifact of the sequencing pipeline. A total of about 180 TCR beta chains were listed by the study as associated with cytomegalovirus. When HLA alleles, especially DR and DQ, strongly co-occurred, TCR associations were difficult to assign to individual alleles. The authors suggested that the approach could potentially be extended to other disease states and immunological phenotypes. The presence/absence analyses assumed that sequencing depth was roughly uniform across donors, and that assumption may not be true. Three of the identified cytomegalovirus-associated TCR beta chains were confirmed in vitro to be specific for cytomegalovirus antigens. Because counts were too low, 15 to 20 rarely observed V segments, including chromosome 9 orphons, were excluded from the earlier analysis of 587 of the donors. Linkage disequilibrium might explain the correlated functional status among segregating V segments, but an unknown experimental factor could not be ruled out. In a later analysis, the rate of TCR association differed among HLA loci, with DRB1 alleles having the most associated TCRs and HLA-C alleles having the fewest. Immune exposure information for the cohort was limited to CMV serostatus. A further reported finding was that TCR beta sequences accurately predicted the HLA-A and HLA-B alleles for most subjects in the first cohort. While some public TCRs were present in many individuals, most TCR sequences turned up only very rarely across donors. In a later genetic analysis, a missense DCLRE1C variant was associated with V-gene and J-gene trimming of TCR beta chains, and the association was replicated in an independent cohort. In a later analysis, most CMV-associated TCR beta chains were found to appear HLA-restricted, with HLA associations seemingly driven largely by CMV exposure. The 87-base-pair reads could not distinguish some IMGT-functional V segments, including TRBV6-2 and TRBV6-3, so those segments were excluded. According to a later analysis, parvovirus B19, influenza, CMV and Epstein-Barr virus appeared linked to several top co-occurrence clusters. A later genetic analysis reported fewer N-insertions in productive TCRs among donors in an Asian-associated ancestry cluster than the roughly 640-donor mean. In a later analysis, HLA-associated TCR beta chains showed more clonal expansion and lower generation probabilities than non-associated chains that were equally common. Because HLA typing was missing for some donors at each locus, association tests included only the typed subset. At a false discovery rate of 0.05, a later analysis linked 16,951 TCR beta sequences to specific HLA alleles.

The cohort comprised fewer than 750 healthy bone marrow donors. At the time of sampling, every cohort member was nominally healthy, though immune exposures that went unrecorded were likely present. The donor tested CMV seropositive and was one of the 289 seropositive cohort members. A peripheral blood sample was collected from each donor, and TCR beta sequencing was performed on peripheral blood mononuclear cells. The Qiagen DNeasy Blood Extraction Kit was used to extract genomic DNA from the blood cell samples. Libraries came from the immunoSEQ multiplex PCR assay. For the multiplex PCR, a mixture combining 60 forward primers for TCR Vbeta segments and 13 reverse primers for TCR Jbeta segments was used. Amplification of the CDR3 region of rearranged TCR beta genes was performed with a multiplex PCR assay on genomic DNA. The amplified TCR beta libraries were sequenced on the Illumina HiSeq System as 87-base-pair reads. In the original analysis: A later analysis counted some 80 million unique TCR beta chains across the 670 or so repertoires, and 9.5 million to 11 million of these chains were shared by at least two donors. Raw reads were error-corrected and collapsed into unique sequences with a nearest-neighbor algorithm that merged closely related sequences to remove PCR and sequencing errors. V, D and J gene segments were assigned by aligning CDR3 sequences to IMGT reference sequences. For a sequence to be retained, a match of at least six nucleotides to both a V gene segment and a J gene segment was required. Rearrangements were classified as productive when the CDR3 lacked stop codons and remained in frame with V and J, and all other rearrangements were classified as non-productive. CDR3 was defined by IMGT convention, running from the second conserved V-encoded cysteine to the conserved J-encoded phenylalanine. In an earlier analysis of more than 550 of the donors, sequences lacking an unambiguous match to a single V gene segment were excluded. In an earlier analysis of 450 to 750 of the donors, a V segment was called functional when productive rearrangements were above 56.7%, and segregating when the standard deviation between donors exceeded 5%. A statistical classification framework was developed to diagnose cytomegalovirus status using the catalog of TCR beta chain sequences. In a later analysis, TCR nucleotide sequences were compared against IMGT/GENE-DB human TR gene sequences so that V and J genes could be assigned. In a later analysis, CDR3 sequences and most-parsimonious VDJ recombination scenarios were assigned using the TCRdist pipeline. A later analysis defined each TCR beta chain by its CDR3 amino acid sequence plus V-gene family, and excluded reads lacking a unique V-gene family. To address suspected cross-contamination and a sequencing artifact, a later analysis removed around 590 highly shared, low-generation-probability nucleotide sequences. In a later analysis, a clonal expansion index for each public chain was calculated from normalized within-repertoire ranks of inferred template counts. Generation probabilities in a later analysis came from a VDJ recombination model fitted to out-of-frame rearrangements, and those results were checked against IGoR. Hypergeometric tests were used in a later analysis to score TCR-TCR, TCR-HLA and TCR-CMV co-occurrence, with a repertoire-size bias correction applied to the TCR pairs. In a later analysis, false discovery rates were estimated by permuting HLA or CMV assignments 20 times. A later analysis grouped co-occurring TCRs with DBSCAN, adding TCRdist sequence similarity when clustering within HLA-allele-positive subsets. Repertoires with fewer than 30,000 or more than 120,000 public chains, plus five repertoires with anomalous nucleotide sharing, were excluded from co-occurrence clustering. The table was pulled from immuneACCESS by TCRdb, which kept in-frame rearrangements only. Such tables lose some clones; where checked, under half of the loss comes from unresolved V genes, and the rest has no known cause. D and trimming come from the DNA, and the V and J calls and clone size come from that table. The sample table lists 120,000 or so clones, approximately 72% of them with a count of one. Roughly 9.3% of the sample belongs to the ten largest clones.

Based on the germline V gene, the CDR1 and CDR2 sequences are MNHNS and SASEGT. Trimming at the junction amounts to 2 bases on V and 0 bases on J, and the germline ends lie 7 bases apart. From the cysteine up to the phenylalanine, the CDR3 has a length of 15 residues. Just the 45-base CDR3 DNA is kept, in frame starting at base 1. The V and J segments used are TRBV6-1 and TRBJ2-2; the D gene identity is not certain. Sequenced sample: PBMCs. The receptor was derived from a woman between 45 and 60 years old in good health and CMV-seropositive. The DNA is as follows: TGTGCCAGCAGTGAAATGCGGACGAACACCGGGGAGCTGTTTTTT. This sequence encodes CASSEMRTNTGELFF.